This entry concerns a single T cell receptor (beta chain). Its cognate antigen is unknown. A much larger clonotype is one base distant, so this may be a read error. Combining a sample-barcoded 5' primer with a J-beta primer mix, a second PCR ran for 7 to 11 cycles. TCRdb independently ran MiXCR on the 5' RACE reads; one entry per CDR3 protein. There are fewer than 750,000 distinct CDR3 sequences in the sample; 40% to 50% occur only once, and around 25% lies in the top ten. The authors drew around 9.3 milliliters of peripheral blood from each donor. The V end lost 0 bases, the J end lost 11 bases, and 19 bases lay between the germline ends. This CDR3 is 15 amino acids long. Germline CDR1 and CDR2: LGHDT and YNNKEL (reference sequence). The data were obtained in a study of blood T cells in healthy people across ages. Study results and limitations: Donors of long life had a larger count of naive CD4+ cells and greater diversity than aged donors. Across the age range, TCR beta diversity per million T cells fell in a roughly linear way.

The sequenced material came from blood. This sequence originates from a man older than 75 in good health. The gene calls are TRBV3-1 and TRBJ2-5; tentative D call: TRBD2 (5 bases). CDR3 amino acids: CASSQELSDHNEQYF. CDR3 DNA: TGTGCCAGCAGCCAAGAGCTTAGCGACCACAATGAGCAGTACTTC.